This TCR beta chain was found in a study of shared clonotypes between healthy human individuals. This CDR3 contains 16 residues. Trimming at V came to 8 bases and at J to 5 bases, leaving 16 bases not matched to a gene. Looked up from germline, CDR1 is KGHSH and CDR2 is LQKENI. Clones were sequenced by immunoSEQ multiplex PCR, and TCRdb holds only the in-frame ones, with some missing. The sample includes roughly 2,300,000 clones, 80% to 95% of them seen just once. The material sequenced was naive CD4+ T cells from PBMCs. Specified subset: CD45RA+ positively selected. The rearrangement links TRBV18 to TRBJ2-7, with 9 nucleotides matching TRBD1. The receptor was derived from a man aged 18 to 29 in good health. Some clones in this sample may be carry-over from other donors' samples. The CDR3 loop is CASTKTGTGLKNEQYF. CDR3 sequence (DNA): TGTGCCAGCACGAAAACCGGGACAGGGCTTAAAAACGAGCAGTACTTC.